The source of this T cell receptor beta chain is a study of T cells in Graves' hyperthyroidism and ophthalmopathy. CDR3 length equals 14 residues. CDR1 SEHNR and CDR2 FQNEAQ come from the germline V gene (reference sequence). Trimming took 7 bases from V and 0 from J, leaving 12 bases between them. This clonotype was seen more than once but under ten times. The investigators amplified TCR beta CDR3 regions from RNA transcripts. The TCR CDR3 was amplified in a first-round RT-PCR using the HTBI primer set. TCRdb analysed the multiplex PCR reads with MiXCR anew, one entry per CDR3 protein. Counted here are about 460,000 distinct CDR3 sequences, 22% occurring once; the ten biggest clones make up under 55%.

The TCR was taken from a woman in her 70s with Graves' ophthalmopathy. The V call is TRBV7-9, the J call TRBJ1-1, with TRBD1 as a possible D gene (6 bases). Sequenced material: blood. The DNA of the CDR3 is TGTGCCAGCAACGTTAGGGGGGTGAACACTGAAGCTTTCTTT. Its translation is CASNVRGVNTEAFF.